Sequencing of this T cell receptor beta chain was carried out in a study of blood T cell repertoires in COVID-19. Across the study: From T cells, B-cell-depleted T cells, or PBMCs came the material, which was cDNA or gDNA.

The assay was immunoSEQ multiplex PCR, and TCRdb's table has in-frame clones only and misses some. This sample yields fewer than 200,000 clones, of which approximately 86% are seen a single time; about 1.2% belongs to the top ten. Germline trimming cut 1 base from V and 1 base from J; bases unmatched to any gene: 1. The length of the CDR3 is 16 residues. Germline-derived CDR1 and CDR2 are LGHNA and YNFKEQ. The origin of this receptor is a man aged 55 to 69 who had recovered from COVID-19. V and J are TRBV4-2 and TRBJ2-4, with 10 bases identical to TRBD2. The source material was peripheral blood. The CDR3 spells CASSQGSGGAKNIQYF. The CDR3 coding sequence is TGTGCCAGCAGCCAAGGTAGCGGGGGGGCCAAAAACATTCAGTACTTC.